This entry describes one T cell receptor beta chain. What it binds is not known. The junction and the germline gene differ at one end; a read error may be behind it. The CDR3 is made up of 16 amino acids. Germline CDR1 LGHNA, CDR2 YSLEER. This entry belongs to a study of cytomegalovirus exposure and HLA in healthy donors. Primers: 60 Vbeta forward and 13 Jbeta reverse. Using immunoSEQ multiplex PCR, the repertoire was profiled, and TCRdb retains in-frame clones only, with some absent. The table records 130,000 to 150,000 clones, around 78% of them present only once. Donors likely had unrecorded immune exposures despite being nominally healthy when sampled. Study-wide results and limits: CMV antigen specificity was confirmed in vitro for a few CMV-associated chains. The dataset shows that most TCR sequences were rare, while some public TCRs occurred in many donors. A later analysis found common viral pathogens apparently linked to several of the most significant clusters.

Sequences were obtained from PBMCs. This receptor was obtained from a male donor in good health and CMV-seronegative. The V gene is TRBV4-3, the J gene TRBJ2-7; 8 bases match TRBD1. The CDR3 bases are TGCGCCAGCAGCCAAAGCGCGACAGGGGAGACCTACGAGCAGTGCTTC. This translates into CASSQSATGETYEQCF.